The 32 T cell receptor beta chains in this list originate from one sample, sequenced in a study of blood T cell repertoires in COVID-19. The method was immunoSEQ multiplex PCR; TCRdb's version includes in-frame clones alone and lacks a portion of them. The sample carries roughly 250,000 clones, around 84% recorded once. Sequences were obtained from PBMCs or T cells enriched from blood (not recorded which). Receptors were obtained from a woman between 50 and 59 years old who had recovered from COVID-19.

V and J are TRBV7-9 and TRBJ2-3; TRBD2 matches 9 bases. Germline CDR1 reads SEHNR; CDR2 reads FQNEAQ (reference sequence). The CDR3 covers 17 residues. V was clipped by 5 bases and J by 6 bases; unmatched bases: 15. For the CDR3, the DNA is TGTGCCAGCAGCCCATTAGCGGGAGAGGGGGCGGGTGATACGCAGTATTTT. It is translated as CASSPLAGEGAGDTQYF.

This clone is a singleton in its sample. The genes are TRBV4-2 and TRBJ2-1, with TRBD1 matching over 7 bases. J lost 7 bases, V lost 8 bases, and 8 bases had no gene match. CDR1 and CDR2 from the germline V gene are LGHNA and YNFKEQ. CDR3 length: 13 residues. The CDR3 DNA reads TGTGCCAGCTCCACAGGGGCCCCAAATGAGCAGTTCTTC. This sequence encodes CASSTGAPNEQFF.

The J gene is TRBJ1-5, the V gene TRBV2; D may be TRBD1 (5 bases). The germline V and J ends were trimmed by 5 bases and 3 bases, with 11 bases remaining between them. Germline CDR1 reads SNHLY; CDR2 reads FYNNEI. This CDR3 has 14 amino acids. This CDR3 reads CASSPQGNNQPQHF. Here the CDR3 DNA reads TGTGCCAGCAGTCCCCAGGGAAACAATCAGCCCCAGCATTTT.

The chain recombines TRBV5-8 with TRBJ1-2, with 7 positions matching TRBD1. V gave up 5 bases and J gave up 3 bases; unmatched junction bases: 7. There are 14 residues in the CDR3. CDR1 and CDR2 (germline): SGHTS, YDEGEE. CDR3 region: CASSRRQGDYGYTF. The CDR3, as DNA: TGTGCCAGCAGTCGGCGACAGGGAGACTATGGCTACACCTTC.

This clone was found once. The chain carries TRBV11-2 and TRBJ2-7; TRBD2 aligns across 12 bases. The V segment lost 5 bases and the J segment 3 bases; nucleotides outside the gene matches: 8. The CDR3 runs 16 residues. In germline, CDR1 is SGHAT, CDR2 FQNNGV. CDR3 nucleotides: TGTGCCAGCAGCAGAGACACGGGACTAGCGGGCTACGAGCAGTACTTC. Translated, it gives CASSRDTGLAGYEQYF.

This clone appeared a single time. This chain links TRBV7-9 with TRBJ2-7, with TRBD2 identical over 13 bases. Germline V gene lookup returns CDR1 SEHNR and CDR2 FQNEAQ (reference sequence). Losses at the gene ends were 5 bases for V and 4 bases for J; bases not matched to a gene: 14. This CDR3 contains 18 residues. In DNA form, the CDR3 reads TGTGCCAGCAGCCCACTAGCGGGAGGGCCGAGCGGGTTTTACGAGCAGTACTTC. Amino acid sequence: CASSPLAGGPSGFYEQYF. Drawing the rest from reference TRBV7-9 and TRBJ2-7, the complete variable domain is DTGVSQNPRHKITKRGQNVTFRCDPISEHNRLYWYRQTLGQGPEFLTYFQNEAQLEKSRLLSDRFSAERPKGSFSTLEIQRTEQGDSAMYLCASSPLAGGPSGFYEQYFGPGTRLTVT.

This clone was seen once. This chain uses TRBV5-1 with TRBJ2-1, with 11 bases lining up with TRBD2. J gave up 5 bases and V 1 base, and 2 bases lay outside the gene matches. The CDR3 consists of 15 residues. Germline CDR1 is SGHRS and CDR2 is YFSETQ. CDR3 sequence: CASSLTSGSNNEQFF. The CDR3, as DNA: TGCGCCAGCAGCTTGACTAGCGGGAGCAACAATGAGCAGTTCTTC.

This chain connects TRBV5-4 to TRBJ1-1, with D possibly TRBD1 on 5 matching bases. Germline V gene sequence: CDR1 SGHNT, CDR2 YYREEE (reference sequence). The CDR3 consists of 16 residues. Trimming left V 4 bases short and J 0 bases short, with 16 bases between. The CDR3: CASSPRGREMNTEAFF. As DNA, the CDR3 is TGTGCCAGCAGCCCACGGGGGAGGGAAATGAACACTGAAGCTTTCTTT. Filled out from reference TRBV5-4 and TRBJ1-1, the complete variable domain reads ETGVTQSPTHLIKTRGQQVTLRCSSQSGHNTVSWYQQALGQGPQFIFQYYREEENGRGNFPPRFSGLQFPNYSSELNVNALELDDSALYLCASSPRGREMNTEAFFGQGTRLTVV.

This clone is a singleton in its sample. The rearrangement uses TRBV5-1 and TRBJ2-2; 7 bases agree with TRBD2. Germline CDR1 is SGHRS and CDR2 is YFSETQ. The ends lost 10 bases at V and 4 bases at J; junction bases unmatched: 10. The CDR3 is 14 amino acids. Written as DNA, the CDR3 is TGCGCCTCCGAGCGGGGTCTTTCCACCGGGGAGCTGTTTTTT. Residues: CASERGLSTGELFF.

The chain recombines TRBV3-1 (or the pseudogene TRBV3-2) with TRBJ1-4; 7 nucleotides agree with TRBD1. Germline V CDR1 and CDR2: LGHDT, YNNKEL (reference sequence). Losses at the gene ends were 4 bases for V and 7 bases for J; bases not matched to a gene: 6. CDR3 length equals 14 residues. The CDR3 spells CASSRQGLSEKLFF. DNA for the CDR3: TGTGCCAGCAGCCGACAGGGTCTGAGTGAAAAACTGTTTTTT.

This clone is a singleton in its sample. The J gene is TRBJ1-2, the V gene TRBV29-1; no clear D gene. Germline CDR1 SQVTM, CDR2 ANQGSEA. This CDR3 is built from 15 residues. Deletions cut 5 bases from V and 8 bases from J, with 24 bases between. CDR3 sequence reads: CSVPGRPGMMEGYTF. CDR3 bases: TGCAGCGTTCCGGGGAGGCCGGGGATGATGGAGGGCTACACCTTC.

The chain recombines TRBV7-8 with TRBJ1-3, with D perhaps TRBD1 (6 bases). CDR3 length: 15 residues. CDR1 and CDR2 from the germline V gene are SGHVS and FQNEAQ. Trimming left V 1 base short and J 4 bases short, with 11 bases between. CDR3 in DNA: TGTGCCAGCAGCTTAGTCTCAGGGGAAGGAAACACCATATATTTT. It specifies CASSLVSGEGNTIYF.

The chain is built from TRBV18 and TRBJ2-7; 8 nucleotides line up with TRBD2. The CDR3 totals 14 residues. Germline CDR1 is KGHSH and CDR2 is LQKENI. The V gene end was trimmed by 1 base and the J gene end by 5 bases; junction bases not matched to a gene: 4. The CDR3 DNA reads TGTGCCAGCTCACCACGGCGGGGGGCCGACGAGCAGTACTTC. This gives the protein CASSPRRGADEQYF.

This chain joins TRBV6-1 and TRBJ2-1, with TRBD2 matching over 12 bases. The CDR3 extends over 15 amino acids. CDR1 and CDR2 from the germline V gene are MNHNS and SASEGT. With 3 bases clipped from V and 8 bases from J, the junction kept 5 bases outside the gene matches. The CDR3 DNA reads TGTGCCAGCAGTGAGTTGACTAGCGGGAGCGATGAGCAGTTCTTC. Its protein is CASSELTSGSDEQFF.

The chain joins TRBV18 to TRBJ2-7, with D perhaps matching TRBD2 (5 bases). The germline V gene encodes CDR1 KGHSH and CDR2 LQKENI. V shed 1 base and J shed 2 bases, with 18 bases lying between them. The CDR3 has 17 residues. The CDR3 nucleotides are TGTGCCAGCTCACCACGAGAAAGCGGAACCGGCGCCTACGAGCAGTACTTC. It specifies CASSPRESGTGAYEQYF.

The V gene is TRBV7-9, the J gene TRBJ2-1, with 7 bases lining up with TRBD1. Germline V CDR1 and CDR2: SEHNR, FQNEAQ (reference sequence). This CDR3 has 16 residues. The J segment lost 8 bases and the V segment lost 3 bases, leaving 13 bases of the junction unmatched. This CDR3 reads CASSLSPDRALDEQFF. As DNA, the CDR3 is TGTGCCAGCAGCTTGAGTCCCGACAGGGCGTTGGATGAGCAGTTCTTC.

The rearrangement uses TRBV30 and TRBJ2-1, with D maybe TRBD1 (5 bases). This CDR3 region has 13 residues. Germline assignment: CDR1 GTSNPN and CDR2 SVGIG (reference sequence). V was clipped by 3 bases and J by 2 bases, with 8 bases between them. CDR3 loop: CAWRKDTYNEQFF. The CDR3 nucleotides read TGTGCCTGGAGGAAGGACACCTACAATGAGCAGTTCTTC.

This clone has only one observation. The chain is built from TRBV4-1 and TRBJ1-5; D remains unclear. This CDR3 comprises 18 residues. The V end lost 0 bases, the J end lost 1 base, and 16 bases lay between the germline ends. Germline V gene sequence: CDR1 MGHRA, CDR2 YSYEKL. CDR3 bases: TGCGCCAGCAGCCAAGATCCAAGACAATCGGGAAGCAATCAGCCCCAGCATTTT. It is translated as CASSQDPRQSGSNQPQHF.

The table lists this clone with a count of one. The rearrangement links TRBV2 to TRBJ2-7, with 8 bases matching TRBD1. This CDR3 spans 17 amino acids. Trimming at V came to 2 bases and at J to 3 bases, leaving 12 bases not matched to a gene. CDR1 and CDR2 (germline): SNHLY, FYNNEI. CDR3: CASSEQGARGLHYEQYF. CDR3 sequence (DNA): TGTGCCAGCAGTGAACAGGGGGCAAGGGGCCTCCACTACGAGCAGTACTTC.

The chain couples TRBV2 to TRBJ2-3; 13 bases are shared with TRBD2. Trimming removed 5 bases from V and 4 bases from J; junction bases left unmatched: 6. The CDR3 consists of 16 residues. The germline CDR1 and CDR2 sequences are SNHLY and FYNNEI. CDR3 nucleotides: TGTGCCAGCAGTATAGGGACTAGCGGGAACGCAGATACGCAGTATTTT. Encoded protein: CASSIGTSGNADTQYF.

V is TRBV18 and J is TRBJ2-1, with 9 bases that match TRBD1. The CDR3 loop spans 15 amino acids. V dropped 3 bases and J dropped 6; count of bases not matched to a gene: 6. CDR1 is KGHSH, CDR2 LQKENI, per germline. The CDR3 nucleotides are TGTGCCAGCTCACCCTTTGCGGGACAGGGCAATGAGCAGTTCTTC. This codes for CASSPFAGQGNEQFF. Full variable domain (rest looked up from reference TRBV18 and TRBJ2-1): NAGVMQNPRHLVRRRGQEARLRCSPMKGHSHVYWYRQLPEEGLKFMVYLQKENIIDESGMPKERFSAEFPKEGPSILRIQQVVRGDSAAYFCASSPFAGQGNEQFFGPGTRLTVL.

CDR3 coding DNA: TGTGCCAGTAGTATGGCGGTAGCGGTAAACATAGCCAAAAACATTCAGTACTTC. Translation: CASSMAVAVNIAKNIQYF. The rearrangement links TRBV19 to TRBJ2-4; possibly TRBD2 for D (6 bases). With 3 bases removed from V and 0 bases from J, the gap between germline ends came to 18 bases. CDR1 is LNHDA, CDR2 SQIVND, per germline (reference sequence). This CDR3 contains 18 residues.

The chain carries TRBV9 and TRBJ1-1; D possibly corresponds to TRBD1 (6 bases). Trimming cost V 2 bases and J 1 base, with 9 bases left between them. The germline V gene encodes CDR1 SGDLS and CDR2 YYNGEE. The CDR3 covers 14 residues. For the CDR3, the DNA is TGTGCCAGCAGCGTGATGGACAGGAACACTGAAGCTTTCTTT. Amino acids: CASSVMDRNTEAFF.

CDR3 sequence: CASSPTGTVNTGELFF. The CDR3 DNA follows: TGTGCCAGCAGCCCCACCGGGACAGTTAACACCGGGGAGCTGTTTTTT. The V and J genes are TRBV27 and TRBJ2-2, with TRBD1 matching over 7 bases. This CDR3 is 16 amino acids long. CDR1 is MNHEY and CDR2 is SMNVEV in the germline V gene (reference sequence). Trimming took 6 bases from V and 2 from J; bases not matched to a gene: 9.

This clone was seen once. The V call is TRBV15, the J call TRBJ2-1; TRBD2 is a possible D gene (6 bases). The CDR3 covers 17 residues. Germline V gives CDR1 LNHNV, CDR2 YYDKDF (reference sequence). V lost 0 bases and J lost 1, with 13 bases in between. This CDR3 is CATSRDPLGLSYNEQFF. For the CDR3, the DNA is TGTGCCACCAGCAGAGATCCCCTGGGACTTTCCTACAATGAGCAGTTCTTC.

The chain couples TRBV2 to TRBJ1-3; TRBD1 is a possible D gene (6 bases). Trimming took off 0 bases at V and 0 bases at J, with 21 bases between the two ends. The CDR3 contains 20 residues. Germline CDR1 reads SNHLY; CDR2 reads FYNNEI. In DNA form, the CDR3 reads TGTGCCAGCAGTGAAGCGCTTCAGGGGTTTTCTCTCCACTCTGGAAACACCATATATTTT. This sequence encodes CASSEALQGFSLHSGNTIYF.

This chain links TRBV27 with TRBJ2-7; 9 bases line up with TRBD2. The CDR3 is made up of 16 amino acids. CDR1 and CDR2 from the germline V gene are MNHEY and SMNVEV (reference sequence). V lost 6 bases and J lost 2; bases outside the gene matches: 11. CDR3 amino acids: CASRRSAGGLTYEQYF. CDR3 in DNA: TGTGCCAGCAGACGCTCAGCGGGAGGTCTAACCTACGAGCAGTACTTC.

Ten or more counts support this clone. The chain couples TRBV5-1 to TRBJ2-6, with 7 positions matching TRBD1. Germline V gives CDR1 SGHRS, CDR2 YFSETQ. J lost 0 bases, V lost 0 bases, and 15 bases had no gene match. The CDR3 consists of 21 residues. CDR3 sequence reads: CASSLVGSRDRLLSGANVLTF. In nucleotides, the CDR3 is TGCGCCAGCAGCTTGGTAGGGAGCCGGGACAGACTCCTCTCTGGGGCCAACGTCCTGACTTTC.

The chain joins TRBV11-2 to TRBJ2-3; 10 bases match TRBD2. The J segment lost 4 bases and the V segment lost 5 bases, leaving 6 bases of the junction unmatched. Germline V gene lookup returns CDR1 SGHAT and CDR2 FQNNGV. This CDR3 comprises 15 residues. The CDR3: CASSQAGGSADTQYF. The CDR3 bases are TGTGCCAGCAGCCAAGCGGGAGGGAGTGCAGATACGCAGTATTTT.

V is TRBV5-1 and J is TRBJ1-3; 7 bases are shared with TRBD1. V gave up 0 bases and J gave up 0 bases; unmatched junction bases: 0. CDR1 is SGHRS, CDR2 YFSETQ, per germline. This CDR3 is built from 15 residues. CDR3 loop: CASSLDRGSGNTIYF. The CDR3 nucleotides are TGCGCCAGCAGCTTGGACAGGGGCTCTGGAAACACCATATATTTT. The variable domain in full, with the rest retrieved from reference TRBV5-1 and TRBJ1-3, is KAGVTQTPRYLIKTRGQQVTLSCSPISGHRSVSWYQQTPGQGLQFLFEYFSETQRNKGNFPGRFSGRQFSNSRSEMNVSTLELGDSALYLCASSLDRGSGNTIYFGEGSWLTVV.

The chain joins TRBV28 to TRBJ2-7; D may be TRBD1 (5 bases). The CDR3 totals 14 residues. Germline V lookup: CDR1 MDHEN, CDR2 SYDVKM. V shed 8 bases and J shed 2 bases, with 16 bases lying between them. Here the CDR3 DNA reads TGTGCCAGCCGGTCCAGCAGGGCCCCCTACGAGCAGTACTTC. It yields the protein CASRSSRAPYEQYF.

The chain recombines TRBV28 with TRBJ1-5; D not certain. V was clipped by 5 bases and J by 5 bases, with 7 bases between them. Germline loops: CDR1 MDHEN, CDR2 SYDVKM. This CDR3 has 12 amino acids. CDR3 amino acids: CASSPLDQPQHF. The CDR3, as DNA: TGTGCCAGCAGTCCGCTAGATCAGCCCCAGCATTTT.